These 21 T cell receptor beta chains originate from one sample sequenced in a study of blood T cell repertoires in COVID-19. TCRdb keeps only in-frame clones here, not all; method: immunoSEQ multiplex PCR. The table shows more than 200,000 clones, with approximately 88% occurring only once. The specimen was peripheral blood. These receptor sequences come from a woman aged 25-40 years with COVID-19, enrolled during active disease.

The genes are TRBV4-2 and TRBJ2-1; 9 nucleotides agree with TRBD2. Germline CDR1 LGHNA, CDR2 YNFKEQ. The CDR3 has 16 residues. V was clipped by 0 bases and J by 7 bases; unmatched bases: 7. The CDR3 nucleotides read TGTGCCAGCAGCCAAGAAGGGCGGGGGGGCCGTAATGAGCAGTTCTTC. Encoded protein: CASSQEGRGGRNEQFF.

This clone occurred once. The chain couples TRBV3-1 (or the pseudogene TRBV3-2) to TRBJ1-1; possible D gene TRBD1, 5 bases. Trimming stripped 5 bases from V and 1 base from J, with 14 bases between. The length of the CDR3 is 15 residues. CDR1 is LGHDT, CDR2 YNNKEL, per germline (reference sequence). Here the CDR3 DNA reads TGTGCCAGCAGCATTCGTATGACAGCGAACACTGAAGCTTTCTTT. Residues: CASSIRMTANTEAFF.

This chain uses TRBV29-1 with TRBJ2-1; D may be TRBD2 (5 bases). Germline CDR1 reads SQVTM; CDR2 reads ANQGSEA. V lost 3 bases to trimming and J lost 10 bases, with 19 bases between them. The CDR3 covers 14 residues. CDR3 bases: TGCAGCGTTGATAGTGCGAGGGAGATCAGGGAGCAGTTCTTC. It yields the protein CSVDSAREIREQFF.

Details on this clone: The sample carries other DNA sequences with the same CDR3. This chain connects TRBV18 to TRBJ2-7, with D maybe TRBD2 (5 bases). CDR1 and CDR2 (germline): KGHSH, LQKENI. The CDR3 spans 13 residues. V lost 0 bases and J lost 2, with 5 bases in between. In DNA, the CDR3 is TGTGCCAGCTCACCACCGGGAGCCTACGAGCAGTACGTC. Amino acid sequence: CASSPPGAYEQYV.

The chain has TRBV4-1 and TRBJ1-3, with unresolved D. V dropped 2 bases and J dropped 4 bases, with 12 bases sitting between them. The CDR3 length is 15 residues. CDR1 is MGHRA, CDR2 YSYEKL, per germline. The CDR3 reads CASSQKNGLGNTIYF. The CDR3 nucleotides read TGCGCCAGCAGCCAAAAAAATGGCCTGGGAAACACCATATATTTT.

The chain carries TRBV9 and TRBJ1-1; TRBD1 agrees at 11 bases. With V trimmed by 4 bases and J by 0 bases, 8 bases remained unmatched. CDR3 size: 17 residues. Germline CDR1 and CDR2: SGDLS and YYNGEE. The CDR3 DNA sequence: TGTGCCAGCAGCTATGTCCCGGGACAGGGGGTGAACACTGAAGCTTTCTTT. Translation gives CASSYVPGQGVNTEAFF.

The chain employs TRBV9 and TRBJ2-2, with 15 bases that match TRBD2. Trimming at V came to 3 bases and at J to 3 bases, leaving 9 bases not matched to a gene. The CDR3 sequence is 19 residues long. Germline V CDR1 and CDR2: SGDLS, YYNGEE. The CDR3 spells CASSDPGLAGGPDTGELFF. The CDR3 bases are TGTGCCAGCAGCGATCCGGGACTAGCGGGAGGCCCAGACACCGGGGAGCTGTTTTTT.

The gene calls are TRBV7-9 and TRBJ2-2; 7 bases are shared with TRBD2. Germline lookup yields CDR1 SEHNR and CDR2 FQNEAQ (reference sequence). J lost 3 bases, V lost 3 bases, and 7 bases had no gene match. This CDR3 spans 16 amino acids. CDR3: CASSFSWGGDTGELFF. As DNA, the CDR3 is TGTGCCAGCAGCTTCTCTTGGGGAGGGGACACCGGGGAGCTGTTTTTT.

The rearrangement links TRBV3-1 (or the pseudogene TRBV3-2) to TRBJ2-7, with D perhaps matching TRBD2 (5 bases). This CDR3 has 16 residues. Trimming shortened V by 1 base and J by 0 bases, and 13 bases separated the two germline ends. CDR1 and CDR2 from the germline V gene are LGHDT and YNNKEL (reference sequence). The CDR3 DNA is TGTGCCAGCAGCCAAGTGCCGGAGGAGAGCTCCTACGAGCAGTACTTC. Amino acid sequence: CASSQVPEESSYEQYF.

The chain joins TRBV15 to TRBJ1-5; possibly TRBD1 for D (5 bases). The CDR3 length is 16 residues. Trimming cost V 0 bases and J 2 bases, with 11 bases left between them. Per germline, CDR1 LNHNV and CDR2 YYDKDF (reference sequence). CDR3 nucleotides: TGTGCCACCAGCAGAGATGGCAGGGCCGGCAATCAGCCCCAGCATTTT. Amino acids: CATSRDGRAGNQPQHF.

J is TRBJ2-4 and V is TRBV5-6, with TRBD1 as a possible D gene (6 bases). The CDR3 spans 13 residues. Germline values: CDR1 SGHDT, CDR2 YYEEEE. V lost 1 base, J lost 4 bases, and 6 bases lay in between. CDR3 bases: TGTGCCAGCAGCTTGCAGGGGAAAAACATTCAGTACTTC. This codes for CASSLQGKNIQYF.

This clone appeared once. The V gene is TRBV3-1 (or the pseudogene TRBV3-2), the J gene TRBJ1-4, with TRBD1 matching 9 bases. Per germline, CDR1 LGHDT and CDR2 YNNKEL (reference sequence). The trim removed 4 bases at V and 6 bases at J, leaving 3 bases unmatched. CDR3 length equals 14 residues. The CDR3 DNA follows: TGTGCCAGCAGCCTTACAGGGGGCCATGAAAAACTGTTTTTT. It is translated as CASSLTGGHEKLFF.

This chain links TRBV9 with TRBJ2-3; possible D gene TRBD1, 6 bases. The CDR3 loop spans 14 amino acids. Germline V gene sequence: CDR1 SGDLS, CDR2 YYNGEE. The V end was cut by 3 bases, the J end by 1 base, with 9 bases between. This CDR3 reads CASSGGQRTDTQYF. The CDR3, as DNA: TGTGCCAGCAGCGGGGGACAACGCACAGATACGCAGTATTTT.

The chain joins TRBV7-6 to TRBJ2-7, with 10 nucleotides matching TRBD1. J gave up 5 bases and V 4 bases, and 5 bases lay outside the gene matches. Looked up from germline, CDR1 is SGHVS and CDR2 is FNYEAQ. The CDR3 extends over 14 amino acids. CDR3 in DNA: TGTGCCAGCAGCTCGGGGACAGGGGACCACGAGCAGTACTTC. Its translation: CASSSGTGDHEQYF.

This rearrangement joins TRBV5-1 to TRBJ2-2; TRBD1 aligns across 7 bases. The CDR3 loop spans 16 amino acids. The J segment lost 2 bases and the V segment lost 3 bases, leaving 7 bases of the junction unmatched. Germline CDR1 SGHRS, CDR2 YFSETQ. In DNA form, the CDR3 reads TGCGCCAGCAGCTCGAACCGGGACAGTAACACCGGGGAGCTGTTTTTT. It encodes CASSSNRDSNTGELFF.

This clone occurred once. The chain links TRBV27 to TRBJ1-2; D call uncertain. The CDR3 is made up of 15 amino acids. In germline, CDR1 is MNHEY, CDR2 SMNVEV (reference sequence). V lost 2 bases to trimming and J lost 3 bases, with 13 bases between them. The CDR3 protein is CASSLGRNPYYGYTF. CDR3 in DNA: TGTGCCAGCAGTTTAGGCAGGAATCCATACTATGGCTACACCTTC.

This rearrangement joins TRBV3-1 (or the pseudogene TRBV3-2) to TRBJ2-1; D remains ambiguous. This CDR3 contains 15 residues. Trimming stripped 0 bases from V and 8 bases from J, with 14 bases between. Per the germline V gene, CDR1 is LGHDT and CDR2 is YNNKEL (reference sequence). For the CDR3, the DNA is TGTGCCAGCAGCCAAGATCCTCCAGTTGGCCATGAGCAGTTCTTC. The encoded protein is CASSQDPPVGHEQFF.

The chain links TRBV18 to TRBJ2-7; possibly TRBD1 for D (6 bases). In germline, CDR1 is KGHSH, CDR2 LQKENI. Deletions cut 5 bases from V and 2 bases from J, with 10 bases between. This CDR3 comprises 13 residues. Written as DNA, the CDR3 is TGTGCCAGCTCAACGGGACACCCCTACGAGCAGTACTTC. Translation: CASSTGHPYEQYF.

This clone has a handful of counts. The V and J genes are TRBV4-3 and TRBJ2-1; D gene ambiguous. Germline V gene data show CDR1 as LGHNA and CDR2 as YSLEER. The CDR3 sequence is 15 residues long. Trimming took 0 bases from V and 6 from J, leaving 12 bases between them. CDR3 coding DNA: TGCGCCAGCAGCCAAGATCCGAACGCGTTCAATGAGCAGTTCTTC. It encodes CASSQDPNAFNEQFF.

V is TRBV19 and J is TRBJ1-4, with TRBD1 matching 7 bases. CDR3 size: 17 residues. CDR1 LNHDA and CDR2 SQIVND come from the germline V gene (reference sequence). The ends lost 4 bases at V and 4 bases at J; junction bases unmatched: 12. The CDR3 DNA follows: TGTGCCAGTAGTAGAACAATGGGACAGATTAATAATGAAAAACTGTTTTTT. Translated, it gives CASSRTMGQINNEKLFF.

The rearrangement joins TRBV4-3 to TRBJ1-2; possible D gene TRBD1, 6 bases. Germline V gene lookup returns CDR1 LGHNA and CDR2 YSLEER. The V and J ends lost 4 bases and 6 bases respectively, with 12 bases between them. The CDR3 is 13 amino acids. DNA of the CDR3: TGCGCCAGCAGCCGACAGGAAGGAGATGGCTACACCTTC. This gives the protein CASSRQEGDGYTF.